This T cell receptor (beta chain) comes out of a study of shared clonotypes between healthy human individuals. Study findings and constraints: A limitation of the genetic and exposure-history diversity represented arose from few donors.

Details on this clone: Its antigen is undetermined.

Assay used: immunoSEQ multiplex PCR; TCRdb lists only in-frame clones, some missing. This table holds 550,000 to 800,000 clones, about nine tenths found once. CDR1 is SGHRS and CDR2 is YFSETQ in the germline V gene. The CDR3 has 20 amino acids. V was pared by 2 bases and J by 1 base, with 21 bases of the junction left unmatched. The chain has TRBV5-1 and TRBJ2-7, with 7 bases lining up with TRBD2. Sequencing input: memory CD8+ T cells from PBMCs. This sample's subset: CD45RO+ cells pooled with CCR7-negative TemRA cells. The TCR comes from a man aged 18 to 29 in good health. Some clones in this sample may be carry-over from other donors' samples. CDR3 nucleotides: TGCGCCAGCAGCTTCCGCGGCCGAGGGGAGGGCAGGTTAGGGTCCTACGAGCAGTACTTC. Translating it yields CASSFRGRGEGRLGSYEQYF.